This T cell receptor beta chain came from a study of cytomegalovirus exposure and HLA in healthy donors. Study-wide results and caveats: In a later analysis, approximately 15,000 TCR beta sequences were associated with HLA alleles at 0.05 false discovery rate. Rarity characterized most TCR sequences, yet some public TCRs appeared in many donors. In a later analysis, the majority of CMV-associated beta chains seemingly showed HLA restriction.

The PCR used 60 Vbeta and 13 Jbeta primers. Repertoires were generated with immunoSEQ multiplex PCR, while TCRdb's copy carries only in-frame clones and drops some. In the table there are 250,000 to 350,000 clones, 75% to 90% of which are singletons. Comments on this clone: Antigen unknown.

V trimming: 0 bases; J trimming: 1 base; junction bases outside the gene matches: 1. Germline values: CDR1 SGHNT, CDR2 YENEEA. This CDR3 has 15 amino acids. This clonotype was obtained from a man aged 40-49 years in good health and CMV-seropositive. Source material: PBMCs. This sequence joins TRBV11-3 and TRBJ2-5; 8 bases are shared with TRBD1. The CDR3 DNA reads TGTGCCAGCAGCTTAGATGGACAGGGCCAAGAGACCCAGTACTTC. Residues: CASSLDGQGQETQYF. Full variable domain (missing parts from reference TRBV11-3 and TRBJ2-5): EAGVVQSPRYKIIEKKQPVAFWCNPISGHNTLYWYLQNLGQGPELLIRYENEEAVDDSQLPKDRFSAERLKGVDSTLKIQPAELGDSAVYLCASSLDGQGQETQYFGPGTRLLVL.